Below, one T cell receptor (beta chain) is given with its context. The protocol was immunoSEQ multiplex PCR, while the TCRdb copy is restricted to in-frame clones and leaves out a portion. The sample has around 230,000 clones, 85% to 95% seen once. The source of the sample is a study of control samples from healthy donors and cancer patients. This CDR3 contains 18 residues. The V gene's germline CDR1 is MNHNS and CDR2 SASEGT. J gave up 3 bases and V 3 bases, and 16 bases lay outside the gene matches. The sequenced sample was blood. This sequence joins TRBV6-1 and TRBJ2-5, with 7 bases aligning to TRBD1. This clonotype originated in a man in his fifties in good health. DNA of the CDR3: TGTGCCAGCAGTGAGGTCGTTAGGGGACAGAGCCTAAAAGAGACCCAGTACTTC. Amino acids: CASSEVVRGQSLKETQYF.